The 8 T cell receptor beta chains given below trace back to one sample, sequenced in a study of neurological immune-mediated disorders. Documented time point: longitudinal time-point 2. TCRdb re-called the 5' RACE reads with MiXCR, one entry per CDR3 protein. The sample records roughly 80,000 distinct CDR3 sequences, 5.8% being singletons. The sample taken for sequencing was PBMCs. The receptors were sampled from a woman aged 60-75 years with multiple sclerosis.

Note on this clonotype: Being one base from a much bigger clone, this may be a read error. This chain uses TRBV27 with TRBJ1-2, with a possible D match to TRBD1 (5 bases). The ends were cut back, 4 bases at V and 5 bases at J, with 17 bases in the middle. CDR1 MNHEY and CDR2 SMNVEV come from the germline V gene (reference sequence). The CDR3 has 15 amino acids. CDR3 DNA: TGTGCCAGCAGTTCATCCTCCGGAGGGGAGTATGGCTACACCTTC. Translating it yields CASSSSSGGEYGYTF.

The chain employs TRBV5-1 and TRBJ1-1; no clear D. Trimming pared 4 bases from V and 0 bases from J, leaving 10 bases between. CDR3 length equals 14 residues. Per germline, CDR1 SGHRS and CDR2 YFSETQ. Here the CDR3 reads CASSHDVVNTEAFF. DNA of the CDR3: TGCGCCAGCAGCCACGACGTTGTGAACACTGAAGCTTTCTTT. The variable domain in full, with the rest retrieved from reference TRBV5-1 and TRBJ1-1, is KAGVTQTPRYLIKTRGQQVTLSCSPISGHRSVSWYQQTPGQGLQFLFEYFSETQRNKGNFPGRFSGRQFSNSRSEMNVSTLELGDSALYLCASSHDVVNTEAFFGQGTRLTVV.

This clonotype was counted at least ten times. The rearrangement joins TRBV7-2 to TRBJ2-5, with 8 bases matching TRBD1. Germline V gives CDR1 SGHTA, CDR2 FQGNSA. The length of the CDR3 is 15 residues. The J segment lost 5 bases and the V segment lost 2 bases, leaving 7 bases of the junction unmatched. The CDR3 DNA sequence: TGTGCCAGCAGCTTACCCTCAGGGGGCAGGGAGACCCAGTACTTC. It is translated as CASSLPSGGRETQYF.

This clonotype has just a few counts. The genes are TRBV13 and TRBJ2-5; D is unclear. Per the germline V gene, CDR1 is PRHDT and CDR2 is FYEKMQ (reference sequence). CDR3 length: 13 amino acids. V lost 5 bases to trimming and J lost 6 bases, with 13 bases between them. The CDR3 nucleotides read TGTGCCAGCAGCCTTCTTGGCCGACAGACCCAGTACTTC. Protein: CASSLLGRQTQYF.

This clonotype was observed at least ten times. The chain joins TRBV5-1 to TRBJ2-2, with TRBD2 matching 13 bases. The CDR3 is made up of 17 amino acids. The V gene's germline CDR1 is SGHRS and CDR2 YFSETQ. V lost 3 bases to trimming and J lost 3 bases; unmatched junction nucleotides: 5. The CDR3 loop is CASSSQLAGGYTGELFF. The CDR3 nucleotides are TGCGCCAGCAGCTCCCAACTAGCGGGGGGGTACACCGGGGAGCTGTTTTTT. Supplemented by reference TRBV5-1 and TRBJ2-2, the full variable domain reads KAGVTQTPRYLIKTRGQQVTLSCSPISGHRSVSWYQQTPGQGLQFLFEYFSETQRNKGNFPGRFSGRQFSNSRSEMNVSTLELGDSALYLCASSSQLAGGYTGELFFGEGSRLTVL.

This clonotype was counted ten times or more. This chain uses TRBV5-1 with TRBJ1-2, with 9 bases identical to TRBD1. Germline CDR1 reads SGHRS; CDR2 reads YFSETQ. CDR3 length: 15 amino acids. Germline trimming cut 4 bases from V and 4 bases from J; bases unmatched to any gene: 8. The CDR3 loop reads CASSRDRGILYGYTF. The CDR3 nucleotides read TGCGCCAGCAGCCGAGACAGGGGGATTCTCTATGGCTACACCTTC.

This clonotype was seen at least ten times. The CDR3 protein is CASSVEGHTGELFF. The CDR3, as DNA: TGTGCCAGCAGCGTGGAGGGCCATACCGGGGAGCTGTTTTTT. V gene TRBV9 combines with J gene TRBJ2-2; D might be TRBD2 (6 bases). The CDR3 is 14 amino acids. Trimming took off 2 bases at V and 5 bases at J, with 10 bases between the two ends. Germline V gene lookup returns CDR1 SGDLS and CDR2 YYNGEE. Drawing the rest from reference TRBV9 and TRBJ2-2, the complete variable domain is DSGVTQTPKHLITATGQRVTLRCSPRSGDLSVYWYQQSLDQGLQFLIQYYNGEERAKGNILERFSAQQFPDLHSELNLSSLELGDSALYFCASSVEGHTGELFFGEGSRLTVL.

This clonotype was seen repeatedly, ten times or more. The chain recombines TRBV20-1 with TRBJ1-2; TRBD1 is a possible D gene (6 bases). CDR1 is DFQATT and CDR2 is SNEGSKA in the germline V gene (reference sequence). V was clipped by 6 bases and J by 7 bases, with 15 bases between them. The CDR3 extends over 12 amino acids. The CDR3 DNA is TGCAGTGCGCCACAGGGTTGGAGTGGCTACACCTTC. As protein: CSAPQGWSGYTF.